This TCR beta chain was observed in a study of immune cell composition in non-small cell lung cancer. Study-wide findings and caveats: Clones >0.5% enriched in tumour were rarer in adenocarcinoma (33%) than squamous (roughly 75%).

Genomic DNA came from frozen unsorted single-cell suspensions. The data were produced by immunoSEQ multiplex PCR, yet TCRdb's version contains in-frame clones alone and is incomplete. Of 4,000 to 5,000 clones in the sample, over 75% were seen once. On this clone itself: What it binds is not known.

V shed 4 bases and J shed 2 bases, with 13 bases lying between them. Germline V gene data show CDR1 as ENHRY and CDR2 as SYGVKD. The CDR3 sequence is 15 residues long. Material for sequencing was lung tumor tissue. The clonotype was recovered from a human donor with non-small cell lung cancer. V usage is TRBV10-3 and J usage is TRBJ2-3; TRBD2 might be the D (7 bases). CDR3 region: CAISVGGGFTDTQYF. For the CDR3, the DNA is TGTGCCATCAGTGTAGGGGGGGGCTTCACAGATACGCAGTATTTT.